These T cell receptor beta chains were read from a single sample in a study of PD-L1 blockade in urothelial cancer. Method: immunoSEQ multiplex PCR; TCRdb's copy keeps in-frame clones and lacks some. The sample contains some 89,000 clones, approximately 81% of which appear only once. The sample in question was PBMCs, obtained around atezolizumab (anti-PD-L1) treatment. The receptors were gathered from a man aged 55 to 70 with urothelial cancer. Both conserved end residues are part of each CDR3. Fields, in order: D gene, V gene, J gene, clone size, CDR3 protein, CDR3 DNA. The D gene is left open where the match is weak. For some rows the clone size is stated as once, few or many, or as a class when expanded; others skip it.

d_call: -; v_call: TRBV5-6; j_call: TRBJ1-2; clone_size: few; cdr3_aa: CASTLGQGGYGYTF; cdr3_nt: TGTGCCAGCACCCTTGGGCAGGGAGGCTATGGCTACACCTTC
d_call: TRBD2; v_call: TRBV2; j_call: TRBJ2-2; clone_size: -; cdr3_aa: CASSTSGARSGELFF; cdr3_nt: TGTGCCAGCAGTACTAGCGGGGCCCGTTCTGGGGAGCTGTTTTTT
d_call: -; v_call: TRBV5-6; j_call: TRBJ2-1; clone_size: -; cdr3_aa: CASSLVLKARRGNEQFF; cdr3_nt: TGTGCCAGCAGCTTGGTTCTCAAAGCACGTCGGGGAAATGAGCAGTTCTTC
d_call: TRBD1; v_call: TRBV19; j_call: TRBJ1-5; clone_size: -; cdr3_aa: CASSIGGTGYQPQHF; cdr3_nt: TGTGCCAGTAGTATAGGGGGGACAGGGTATCAGCCCCAGCATTTT
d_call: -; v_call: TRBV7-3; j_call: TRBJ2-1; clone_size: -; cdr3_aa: CASSLRTRSEQFF; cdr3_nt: TGTGCCAGCAGCTTACGGACAAGAAGTGAGCAGTTCTTC
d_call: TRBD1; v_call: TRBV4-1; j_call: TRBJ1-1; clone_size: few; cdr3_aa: CASTGGLGTVQDTEAFF; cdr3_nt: TGCGCCAGCACCGGGGGATTGGGGACAGTGCAGGACACTGAAGCTTTCTTT
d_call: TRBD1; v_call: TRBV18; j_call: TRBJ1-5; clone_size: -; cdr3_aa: CASSPWTAGGRNQPQHF; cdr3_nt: TGTGCCAGCTCACCTTGGACAGCAGGGGGCCGGAATCAGCCCCAGCATTTT
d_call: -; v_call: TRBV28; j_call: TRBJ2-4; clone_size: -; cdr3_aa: CASSPGGTLAKNIQYF; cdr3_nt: TGTGCCAGCAGTCCCGGAGGAACGCTAGCCAAAAACATTCAGTACTTC
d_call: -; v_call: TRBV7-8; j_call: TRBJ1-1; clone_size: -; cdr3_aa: CASSFFGENTEAFF; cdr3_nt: TGTGCCAGCAGCTTTTTCGGGGAGAACACTGAAGCTTTCTTT
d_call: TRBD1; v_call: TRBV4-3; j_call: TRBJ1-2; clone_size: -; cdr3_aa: CASSQTDRGHGYTF; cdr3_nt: TGCGCCAGCAGCCAAACAGACAGGGGCCATGGCTACACCTTC
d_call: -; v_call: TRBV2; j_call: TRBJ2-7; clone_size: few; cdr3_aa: CASGETGIYEQYF; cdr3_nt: TGTGCCAGCGGAGAGACAGGCATTTACGAGCAGTACTTC
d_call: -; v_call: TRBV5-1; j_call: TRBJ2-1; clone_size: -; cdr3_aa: CASSVSDNEQFF; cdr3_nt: TGCGCCAGCAGTGTTTCCGACAATGAGCAGTTCTTC
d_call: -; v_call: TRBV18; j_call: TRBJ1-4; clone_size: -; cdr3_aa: CASSPSAQGNEKLFF; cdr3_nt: TGTGCCAGCTCACCGTCTGCACAGGGTAATGAAAAACTGTTTTTT
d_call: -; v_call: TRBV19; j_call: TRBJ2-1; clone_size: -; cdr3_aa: CASSEGKATEQFF; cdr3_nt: TGTGCCAGTAGTGAGGGAAAAGCGACTGAGCAGTTCTTC
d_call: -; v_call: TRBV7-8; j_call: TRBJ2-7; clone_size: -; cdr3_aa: CASSFPGVEQYF; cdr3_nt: TGTGCCAGCAGCTTCCCGGGTGTCGAGCAGTACTTC
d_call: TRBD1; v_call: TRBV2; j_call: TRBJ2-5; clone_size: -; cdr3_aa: CASRDRGGEETQYF; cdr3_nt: TGTGCCAGCAGGGACAGGGGAGGCGAAGAGACCCAGTACTTC